The T cell receptor beta chain described here comes from a study of STAT3 mutations in large granular lymphocyte leukemia. Sequencing used immunoSEQ multiplex PCR; TCRdb keeps in-frame clones, though not all of them. The sample contains about 15,000 clones, around 90% of which appear only once. Study-level findings and limits: No sample exists from the first appearance of each clone. Every T-LGLL patient had at least one immunodominant TCRbeta clonotype.

A note on this clone: Its cognate antigen is unknown.

This TCR derives from a woman aged 45-65 years with T-cell large granular lymphocyte leukemia. Some clones in this sample may be carry-over from other donors' samples. Sequenced: peripheral blood mononuclear cells.

DNA for the CDR3: TGTGCCAGCTCACCCGGACAAATAAAGTACGAGCAGTACTTC. Encoded protein: CASSPGQIKYEQYF. The gene calls are TRBV18 and TRBJ2-7; the D gene is possibly TRBD1 (5 bases). V dropped 3 bases and J dropped 4 bases, with 13 bases sitting between them. The CDR3 spans 14 residues. Germline-derived CDR1 and CDR2 are KGHSH and LQKENI.